Detailed here is one T cell receptor beta chain. Its antigen is not known. Germline V gene sequence: CDR1 MDHEN, CDR2 SYDVKM. The CDR3 is 14 amino acids. V lost 6 bases, J lost 5 bases, and 14 bases lay in between. This entry belongs to a study of T cell repertoires in cytomegalovirus infection. Study in general: The authors relied on CMV epitopes, both recently identified HLA-C-restricted and well-studied HLA-B-restricted. Both a matching HLA type and CMV infection were indicated by public TCR beta signatures.

TCRdb fed the reads into MiXCR, producing one record per CDR3 protein. This sample has about 340,000 distinct CDR3 sequences, with roughly 29% found just once. Notes on the study in general: CMV-specific TCR beta clonotypes restricted by HLA-C dominated the ex vivo response. Identification of carriers of CMV plus the relevant HLA was performed using cumulative public TCR beta family frequency.

The chain combines TRBV28 with TRBJ1-5; tentatively, D is TRBD1 (5 bases). The source of this sequence is a human donor in good health (CMV status not recorded). Some clones in this sample may be carry-over from other donors' samples. This specimen was cultured PBMCs, taken from culture after CMV antigen stimulation. The CDR3 is CASRNRRRDQPQHF. The CDR3, as DNA: TGTGCCAGCAGAAACAGGAGAAGGGATCAGCCCCAGCATTTT.